Listed here are 5 T cell receptor beta chains from one sample, sequenced in a study of blood T cell repertoires in COVID-19 (dated by TCRdb to 2020 to 2021). The library was built by means of the immunoSEQ multiplex PCR assay. In TCRdb, the immuneACCESS table is reduced to in-frame sequences with V and J assigned. These tables do not hold every clone; where another copy was compared, an unresolved V gene accounts for under half, and the others remain unexplained. The sample table holds about 24,000 clones, of which about 88% were seen once. Roughly a quarter of the sample rests with the top ten. The sequencing input was peripheral blood. These receptors all stem from a man between 65 and 85 years old with COVID-19, enrolled during active disease.

The genes are TRBV5-4 and TRBJ1-6; D gene unclear. The CDR3 contains 14 residues. Germline assignment: CDR1 SGHNT and CDR2 YYREEE (reference sequence). Trimming pared 4 bases from V and 8 bases from J, leaving 13 bases between. The CDR3 DNA reads TGTGCCAGCAGCGTGGACGTGCGAGATTCACCCCTCCACTTT. Protein: CASSVDVRDSPLHF.

V is TRBV10-1 and J is TRBJ2-2; perhaps TRBD1 as D (5 bases). V lost 0 bases to trimming and J lost 3 bases, with 11 bases between them. The CDR3 extends over 16 amino acids. CDR1 is WNHNN, CDR2 SYGVQD, per germline (reference sequence). Here the CDR3 reads CASSESATAYTGELFF. The CDR3 DNA reads TGCGCCAGCAGTGAGTCCGCGACAGCCTACACCGGGGAGCTGTTTTTT.

The genes are TRBV5-8 and TRBJ2-1; TRBD2 matches at 8 bases. CDR1 is SGHTS and CDR2 is YDEGEE in the germline V gene. With 5 bases clipped from V and 8 bases from J, the junction kept 21 bases outside the gene matches. CDR3 length: 18 residues. The CDR3 loop is CASSLEVRGGPHLDEQFF. The DNA of the CDR3 is TGTGCCAGCAGTCTGGAAGTCCGGGGGGGCCCCCATTTAGATGAGCAGTTCTTC.

There are a few counts of this clone. The chain combines TRBV19 with TRBJ1-6; D remains unclear. V was pared by 7 bases and J by 7 bases, with 14 bases between. CDR3 length: 14 residues. CDR1 is LNHDA and CDR2 is SQIVND in the germline V gene (reference sequence). The chain's CDR3 is CASIDRGRNSPLHF. In DNA, the CDR3 is TGTGCCAGTATCGACCGAGGGAGGAATTCACCCCTCCACTTT.

The genes are TRBV11-3 and TRBJ2-5; 9 nucleotides agree with TRBD2. The CDR3 length is 16 residues. Germline loops: CDR1 SGHNT, CDR2 YENEEA. With V trimmed by 1 base and J by 5 bases, 8 bases remained unmatched. The CDR3 DNA follows: TGTGCCAGCAGCTTAGGCGGAGCGGGGGGTGCTGAGACCCAGTACTTC. It yields the protein CASSLGGAGGAETQYF.